This is a list of T cell receptor beta chains from one sample in a study of human T cells and chemical hapten exposure. From the RACE reads, TCRdb called clonotypes with MiXCR, one entry per CDR3 protein. The sample has around 53,000 distinct CDR3 sequences, less than 10% seen once; the top ten hold roughly 4%. The sample here was whole blood, taken in connection with sensitization to the hapten diphenylcyclopropenone (DPC). The receptors originated from a woman between 45 and 65 years old with alopecia areata. Some clones in this sample may be carry-over from other donors' samples. The CDR3 runs from the conserved cysteine through the conserved F or W. D genes are given only for firm matches. Size tells how often a clone was seen (once, few, many) or the class of an expanded clone, and some rows leave it out.

>many|TRBV29-1|NA|TRBJ2-1
CSVDLLALEQFF
TGCAGCGTTGATCTCCTAGCACTTGAGCAGTTCTTC
>few|TRBV5-5|NA|TRBJ1-1
CASSLPGMNTEAFF
TGTGCCAGCAGCTTGCCGGGGATGAACACTGAAGCTTTCTTT
>NA|TRBV6-2/TRBV6-3|TRBD2|TRBJ2-7
CASRSLAAAYEQYF
TGTGCCAGCAGGTCACTAGCGGCTGCATACGAGCAGTACTTC
>many|TRBV30|TRBD2|TRBJ2-7
CAWSHGGGSSYEQYF
TGTGCCTGGTCCCACGGCGGGGGAAGCTCCTACGAGCAGTACTTC
>many|TRBV29-1|TRBD1|TRBJ2-5
CSVTDRVNGETQYF
TGCAGCGTCACGGACAGGGTCAACGGAGAGACCCAGTACTTC
>many|TRBV12-3/TRBV12-4|TRBD2|TRBJ2-3
CASSTGTSGNIDTQYF
TGTGCCAGCAGTACCGGGACTAGCGGGAACATAGATACGCAGTATTTT
>many|TRBV7-2|NA|TRBJ1-6
CASSIRARRNSPLHF
TGTGCCAGCAGCATCCGGGCCAGGCGAAATTCACCCCTCCACTTT
>NA|TRBV2|NA|TRBJ1-6
CASSEYGVFGSPLHF
TGTGCCAGCAGTGAATATGGGGTCTTTGGTTCACCCCTCCACTTT
>many|TRBV27|NA|TRBJ1-2
CASSLSGTIYGYTF
TGTGCCAGCAGTTTATCGGGGACAATCTATGGCTACACCTTC
>many|TRBV13|TRBD2|TRBJ2-4
CASSLPPSGRVAKNIQYF
TGTGCCAGCAGCCTCCCCCCGAGCGGGAGGGTAGCCAAAAACATTCAGTACTTC
>many|TRBV5-5|TRBD2|TRBJ2-2
CASRRTSERSTGELFF
TGTGCCAGCAGGCGGACTAGCGAAAGAAGCACCGGGGAGCTGTTTTTT
>many|TRBV11-2|TRBD1|TRBJ1-2
CASSESTGESAYGYTF
TGTGCCAGCAGCGAGTCCACAGGGGAATCCGCATATGGCTACACCTTC
>NA|TRBV28|NA|TRBJ1-2
CASSLLLRSDYTF
TGTGCCAGCAGTTTGTTACTCCGGTCAGACTACACCTTC
>many|TRBV14|NA|TRBJ1-6
CASSRDTSNSPLHF
TGTGCCAGCAGCAGAGACACCTCTAACTCACCCCTCCACTTT
>NA|TRBV7-2|NA|TRBJ1-6
CASSLGVGGSPLHF
TGTGCCAGCAGCTTAGGGGTCGGGGGTTCACCCCTCCACTTT
>many|TRBV29-1|TRBD1|TRBJ2-3
CSVAGGAWDTQYF
TGCAGCGTAGCAGGGGGCGCATGGGATACGCAGTATTTT
>many|TRBV6-6|NA|TRBJ2-1
CASSRGGSYNEQFF
TGTGCCAGCTCCAGGGGGGGGTCCTACAATGAGCAGTTCTTC
>few|TRBV7-2|NA|TRBJ1-1
CASSETFPQLPEAFF
TGTGCCAGCAGCGAGACATTCCCGCAACTCCCTGAAGCTTTCTTT
>many|TRBV29-1|TRBD2|TRBJ2-7
CSVEGTSGSVYEQYF
TGCAGCGTGGAGGGGACTAGCGGGAGTGTCTACGAGCAGTACTTC
>many|TRBV7-9|TRBD1|TRBJ1-4
CASSRRYPGGPNEKLFF
TGTGCCAGCAGCCGTCGCTACCCAGGGGGACCTAATGAAAAACTGTTTTTT
>few|TRBV5-4|TRBD1|TRBJ2-7
CASSGDRGRYEQYF
TGTGCCAGCAGCGGGGACAGGGGGAGGTACGAGCAGTACTTC
>NA|TRBV28|NA|TRBJ2-7
CASSFSLAEQYF
TGTGCCAGCAGTTTTTCTCTGGCCGAGCAGTACTTC
>many|TRBV11-2|TRBD1|TRBJ2-2
CASSKVSGTGTGELFF
TGTGCCAGCAGCAAAGTTTCCGGGACAGGGACCGGGGAGCTGTTTTTT
>many|TRBV7-6|NA|TRBJ2-1
CASSLGGSNEQFF
TGTGCCAGCAGCTTAGGAGGGAGCAATGAGCAGTTCTTC
>many|TRBV19|TRBD1|TRBJ2-6
CASSPIRQGAKGANVLTF
TGTGCCAGTAGTCCAATCCGACAGGGGGCGAAAGGGGCCAACGTCCTGACTTTC
>many|TRBV15|NA|TRBJ2-7
CATSRESRDPYEQYF
TGTGCCACCAGCAGGGAGAGTAGAGATCCCTACGAGCAGTACTTC
>few|TRBV11-3|TRBD2|TRBJ2-3
CASSLGVAGDTDTQYF
TGTGCCAGCAGCTTAGGGGTCGCGGGAGACACAGATACGCAGTATTTT
>NA|TRBV2|NA|TRBJ1-2
CASSPGIFGYTF
TGTGCCAGCAGTCCAGGGATCTTTGGCTACACCTTC
>many|TRBV20-1|NA|TRBJ2-1
CSARSESSPYNEQFF
TGCAGTGCTAGAAGTGAGAGCTCCCCCTACAATGAGCAGTTCTTC
>NA|TRBV10-2|TRBD2|TRBJ2-1
CASRASGAYNEQFF
TGCGCCAGCAGGGCTAGCGGGGCCTACAATGAGCAGTTCTTC
>many|TRBV20-1|NA|TRBJ2-5
CSAREIQETQYF
TGCAGTGCTAGGGAAATCCAAGAGACCCAGTACTTC
>many|TRBV5-1|TRBD2|TRBJ2-3
CASSLVAGGPDTQYF
TGCGCCAGCAGCTTGGTAGCGGGAGGGCCGGATACGCAGTATTTT
>NA|TRBV3-1|TRBD1|TRBJ2-7
CASSQGPGGSYEQYF
TGTGCCAGCAGCCAAGGGCCAGGGGGCAGTTACGAGCAGTACTTC
>NA|TRBV29-1|NA|TRBJ2-7
CSVGDIAYEQYF
TGCAGCGTGGGGGACATTGCCTACGAGCAGTACTTC
>many|TRBV28|TRBD2|TRBJ2-3
CASRISSGRAIDTQYF
TGTGCCAGCAGAATCTCTAGCGGGAGGGCTATAGATACGCAGTATTTT
>NA|TRBV7-2|TRBD2|TRBJ2-5
CASSSVAGGPPAQYF
TGTGCCAGCAGCTCCGTAGCGGGAGGCCCTCCGGCCCAGTACTTC
>many|TRBV20-1|NA|TRBJ1-1
CSASPRRPAEAFF
TGCAGTGCTAGCCCCAGGCGGCCGGCTGAAGCTTTCTTT
>NA|TRBV20-1|NA|TRBJ2-3
CSASGDWADTQYF
TGCAGTGCTAGCGGCGATTGGGCAGATACGCAGTATTTT
>many|TRBV29-1|NA|TRBJ2-1
CSAQDNEQFF
TGCAGCGCCCAAGACAATGAGCAGTTCTTC
>few|TRBV5-1|NA|TRBJ1-2
CASSVEGLDYGYTF
TGCGCCAGCAGTGTGGAGGGACTCGACTATGGCTACACCTTC
>many|TRBV20-1|TRBD2|TRBJ2-7
CSAVAGAGGDEQYF
TGCAGTGCCGTCGCCGGAGCGGGAGGTGACGAGCAGTACTTC
>many|TRBV21-1|NA|TRBJ2-1
CASSKEKRYSYNEQFF
TGTGCCAGCAGCAAAGAAAAGCGGTACTCCTACAATGAGCAGTTCTTC
>medium-sized|TRBV20-1|TRBD2|TRBJ2-1
CSARKAGGPNEQFF
TGCAGTGCTAGAAAAGCGGGAGGGCCCAATGAGCAGTTCTTC
>few|TRBV20-1|NA|TRBJ2-7
CSASGTPTYEQYF
TGCAGTGCTTCCGGGACGCCGACCTACGAGCAGTACTTC
>few|TRBV6-6|NA|TRBJ2-7
CASSYGTIVASYEQYF
TGTGCCAGCAGTTACGGGACCATAGTGGCCAGCTACGAGCAGTACTTC
>NA|TRBV28|NA|TRBJ2-1
CASTYYNEQFF
TGTGCCAGCACCTACTACAATGAGCAGTTCTTC
>many|TRBV18|TRBD1|TRBJ1-5
CASSPSGGGQPQHF
TGTGCCAGCTCACCATCAGGGGGGGGTCAGCCCCAGCATTTT
>few|TRBV5-3|NA|TRBJ1-3
CARSALTGCISGNTIYF
TGTGCCAGAAGCGCCCTGACAGGCTGTATCTCTGGAAACACCATATATTTT
>many|TRBV5-1|TRBD1|TRBJ1-4
CASSLDRGGTNEKLFF
TGCGCCAGCAGCTTGGACAGGGGAGGAACTAATGAAAAACTGTTTTTT